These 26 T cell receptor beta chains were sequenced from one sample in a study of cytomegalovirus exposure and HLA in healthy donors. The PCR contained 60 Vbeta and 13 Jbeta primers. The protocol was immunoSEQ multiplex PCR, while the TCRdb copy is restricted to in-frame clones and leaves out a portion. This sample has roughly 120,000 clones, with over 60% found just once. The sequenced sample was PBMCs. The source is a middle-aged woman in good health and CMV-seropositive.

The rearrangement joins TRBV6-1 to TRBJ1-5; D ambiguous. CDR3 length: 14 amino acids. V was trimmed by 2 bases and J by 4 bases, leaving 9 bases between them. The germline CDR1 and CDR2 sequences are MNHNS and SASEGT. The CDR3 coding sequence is TGTGCCAGCAGTGAACAGCTAGAAAATCAGCCCCAGCATTTT. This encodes CASSEQLENQPQHF.

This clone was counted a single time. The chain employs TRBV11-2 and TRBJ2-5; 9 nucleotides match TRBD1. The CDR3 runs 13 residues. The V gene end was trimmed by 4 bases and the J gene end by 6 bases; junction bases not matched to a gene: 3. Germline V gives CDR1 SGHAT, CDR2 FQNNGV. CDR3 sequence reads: CASSSTGGKTQYF. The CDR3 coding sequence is TGTGCCAGCAGCTCGACAGGGGGAAAGACCCAGTACTTC.

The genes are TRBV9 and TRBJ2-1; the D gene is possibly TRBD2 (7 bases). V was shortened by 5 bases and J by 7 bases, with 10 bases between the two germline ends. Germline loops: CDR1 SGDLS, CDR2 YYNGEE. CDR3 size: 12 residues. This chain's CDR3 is CASRGGPNEQFF. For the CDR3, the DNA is TGTGCCAGCAGGGGGGGGCCGAATGAGCAGTTCTTC.

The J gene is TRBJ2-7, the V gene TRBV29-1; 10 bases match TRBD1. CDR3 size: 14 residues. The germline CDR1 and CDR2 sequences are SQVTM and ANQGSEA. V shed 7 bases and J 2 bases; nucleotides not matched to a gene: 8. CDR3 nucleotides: TGCAGCGCTCAAGCCGGGACAGGGGCCTACGAGCAGTACTTC. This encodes CSAQAGTGAYEQYF.

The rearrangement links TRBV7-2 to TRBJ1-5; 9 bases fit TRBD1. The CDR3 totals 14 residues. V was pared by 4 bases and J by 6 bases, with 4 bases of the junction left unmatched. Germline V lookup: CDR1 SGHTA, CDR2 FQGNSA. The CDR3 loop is CASSSYRGLQPQHF. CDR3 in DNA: TGTGCCAGCAGCTCCTACAGGGGGCTTCAGCCCCAGCATTTT.

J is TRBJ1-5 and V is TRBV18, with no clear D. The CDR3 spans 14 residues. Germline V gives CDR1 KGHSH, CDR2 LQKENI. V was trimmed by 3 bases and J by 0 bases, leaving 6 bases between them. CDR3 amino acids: CASSPYSSNQPQHF. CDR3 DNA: TGTGCCAGCTCACCGTATTCTAGCAATCAGCCCCAGCATTTT.

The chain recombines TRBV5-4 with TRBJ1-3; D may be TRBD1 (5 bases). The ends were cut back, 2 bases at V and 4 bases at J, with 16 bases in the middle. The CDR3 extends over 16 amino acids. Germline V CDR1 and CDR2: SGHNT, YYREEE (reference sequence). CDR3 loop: CASSLGRGTGGNTIYF. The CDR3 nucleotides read TGTGCCAGCAGCTTAGGGCGGGGGACGGGAGGAAACACCATATATTTT.

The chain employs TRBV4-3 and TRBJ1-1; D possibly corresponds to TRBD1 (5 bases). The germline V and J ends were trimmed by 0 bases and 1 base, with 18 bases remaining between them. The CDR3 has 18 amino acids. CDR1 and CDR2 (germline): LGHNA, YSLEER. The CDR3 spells CASSQDLSGAPGNTEAFF. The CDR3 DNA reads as TGCGCCAGCAGCCAAGATCTGAGTGGGGCGCCGGGGAACACTGAAGCTTTCTTT.

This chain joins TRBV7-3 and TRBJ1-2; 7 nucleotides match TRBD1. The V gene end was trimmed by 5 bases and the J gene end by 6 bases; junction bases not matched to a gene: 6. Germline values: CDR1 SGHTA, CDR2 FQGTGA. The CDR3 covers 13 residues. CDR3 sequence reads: CASSLLGQDGYTF. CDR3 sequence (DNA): TGTGCCAGCAGCCTCCTAGGACAGGATGGCTACACCTTC.

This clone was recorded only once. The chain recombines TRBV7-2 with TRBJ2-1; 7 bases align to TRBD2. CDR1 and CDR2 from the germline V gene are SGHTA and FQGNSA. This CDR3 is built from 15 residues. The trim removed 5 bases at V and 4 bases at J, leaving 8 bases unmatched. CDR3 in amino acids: CASSPPGGAYNEQFF. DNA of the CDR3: TGTGCCAGCAGCCCACCGGGGGGAGCTTACAATGAGCAGTTCTTC.

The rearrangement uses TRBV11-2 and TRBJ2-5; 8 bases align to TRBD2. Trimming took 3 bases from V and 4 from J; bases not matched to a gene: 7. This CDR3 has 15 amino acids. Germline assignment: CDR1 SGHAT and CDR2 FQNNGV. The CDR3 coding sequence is TGTGCCAGCAGCTTGGGGGCCGGGGGGGGAGAGACCCAGTACTTC. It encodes CASSLGAGGGETQYF.

The CDR3 DNA reads as TGTGCCAGCAGCATTCCGGGACAGGGGACCTCCATGACCCAGTACTTC. The encoded protein is CASSIPGQGTSMTQYF. This chain connects TRBV7-9 to TRBJ2-5; 10 nucleotides match TRBD1. Germline V CDR1 and CDR2: SEHNR, FQNEAQ (reference sequence). The CDR3 is 16 residues long. The junction had 13 bases not matched to a gene; V was cut back by 5 bases and J by 7 bases.

CDR3 in DNA: TGCGCCAGCAGCCAAGTTTCGCGGGGGGATGATACGCAGTATTTT. It encodes CASSQVSRGDDTQYF. The chain combines TRBV4-1 with TRBJ2-3; 8 positions agree with TRBD2. From germline, CDR1 is MGHRA and CDR2 YSYEKL. This CDR3 is built from 15 residues. The V segment lost 1 base and the J segment 6 bases; nucleotides outside the gene matches: 6.

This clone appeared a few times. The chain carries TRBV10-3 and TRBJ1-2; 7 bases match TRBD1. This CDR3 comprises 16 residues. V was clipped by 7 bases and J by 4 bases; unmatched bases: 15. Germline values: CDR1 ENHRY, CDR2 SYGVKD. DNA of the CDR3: TGTGCCATCACCGGGACAGTGGCAGTTCCTCCCTATGGCTACACCTTC. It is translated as CAITGTVAVPPYGYTF.

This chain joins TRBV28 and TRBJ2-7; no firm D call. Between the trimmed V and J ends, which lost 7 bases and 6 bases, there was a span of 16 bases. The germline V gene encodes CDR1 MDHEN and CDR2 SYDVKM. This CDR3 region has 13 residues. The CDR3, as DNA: TGTGCCAGCACCATTGAAGAGTCTTCCGAGCAGTACTTC. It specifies CASTIEESSEQYF. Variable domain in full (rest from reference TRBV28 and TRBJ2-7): DVKVTQSSRYLVKRTGEKVFLECVQDMDHENMFWYRQDPGLGLRLIYFSYDVKMKEKGDIPEGYSVSREKKERFSLILESASTNQTSMYLCASTIEESSEQYFGPGTRLTVT.

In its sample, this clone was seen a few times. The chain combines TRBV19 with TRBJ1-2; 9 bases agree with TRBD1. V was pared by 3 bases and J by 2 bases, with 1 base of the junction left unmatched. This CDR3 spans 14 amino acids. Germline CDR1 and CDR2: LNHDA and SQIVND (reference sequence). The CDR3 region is CASSIGQGNYGYTF. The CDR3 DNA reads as TGTGCCAGTAGTATCGGACAGGGGAACTATGGCTACACCTTC.

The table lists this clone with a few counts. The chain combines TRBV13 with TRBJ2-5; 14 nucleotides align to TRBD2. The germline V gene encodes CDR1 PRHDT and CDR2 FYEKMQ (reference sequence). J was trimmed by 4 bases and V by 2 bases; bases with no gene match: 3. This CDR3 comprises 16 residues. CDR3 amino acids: CASSLPGLAGGETQYF. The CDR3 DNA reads TGTGCCAGCAGCTTACCCGGACTAGCGGGGGGAGAGACCCAGTACTTC.

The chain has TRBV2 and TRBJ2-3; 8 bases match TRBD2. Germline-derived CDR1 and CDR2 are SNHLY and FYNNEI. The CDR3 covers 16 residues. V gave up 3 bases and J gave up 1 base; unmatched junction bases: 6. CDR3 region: CASSDWRGAGTDTQYF. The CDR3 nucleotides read TGTGCCAGCAGTGACTGGCGGGGGGCCGGCACAGATACGCAGTATTTT.

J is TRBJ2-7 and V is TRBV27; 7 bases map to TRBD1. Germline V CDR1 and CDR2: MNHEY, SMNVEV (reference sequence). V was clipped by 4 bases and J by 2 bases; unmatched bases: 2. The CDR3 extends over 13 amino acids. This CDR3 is CASSYDRAYEQYF. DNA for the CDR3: TGTGCCAGCAGTTACGACAGGGCCTACGAGCAGTACTTC.

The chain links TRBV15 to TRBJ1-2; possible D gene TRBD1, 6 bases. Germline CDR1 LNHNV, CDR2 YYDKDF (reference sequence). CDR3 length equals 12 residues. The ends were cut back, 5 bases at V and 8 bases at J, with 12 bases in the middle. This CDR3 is CATSGPTGGYTF. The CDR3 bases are TGTGCCACCAGCGGCCCTACAGGGGGCTACACCTTC.

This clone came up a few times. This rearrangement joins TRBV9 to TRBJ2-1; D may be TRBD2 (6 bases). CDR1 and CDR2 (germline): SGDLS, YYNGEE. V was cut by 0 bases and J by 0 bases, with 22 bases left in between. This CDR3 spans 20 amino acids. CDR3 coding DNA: TGTGCCAGCAGCGTAGAGGGGATTAGAGGGACTTCGAGCTCCTACAATGAGCAGTTCTTC. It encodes CASSVEGIRGTSSSYNEQFF. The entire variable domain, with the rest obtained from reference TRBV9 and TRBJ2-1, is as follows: DSGVTQTPKHLITATGQRVTLRCSPRSGDLSVYWYQQSLDQGLQFLIQYYNGEERAKGNILERFSAQQFPDLHSELNLSSLELGDSALYFCASSVEGIRGTSSSYNEQFFGPGTRLTVL.

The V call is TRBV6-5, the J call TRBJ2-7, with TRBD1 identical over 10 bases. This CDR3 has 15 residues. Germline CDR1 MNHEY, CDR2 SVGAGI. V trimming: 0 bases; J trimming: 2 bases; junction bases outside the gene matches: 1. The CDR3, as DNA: TGTGCCAGCAGTTACTCGGACAGGGGGGCCTACGAGCAGTACTTC. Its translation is CASSYSDRGAYEQYF.

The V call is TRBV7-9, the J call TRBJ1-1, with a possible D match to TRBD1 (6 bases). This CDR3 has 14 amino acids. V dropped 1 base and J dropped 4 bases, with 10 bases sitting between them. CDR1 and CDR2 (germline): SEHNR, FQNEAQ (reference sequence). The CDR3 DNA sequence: TGTGCCAGCAGCTTAGAACCAGGGGCCACTGAAGCTTTCTTT. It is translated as CASSLEPGATEAFF.

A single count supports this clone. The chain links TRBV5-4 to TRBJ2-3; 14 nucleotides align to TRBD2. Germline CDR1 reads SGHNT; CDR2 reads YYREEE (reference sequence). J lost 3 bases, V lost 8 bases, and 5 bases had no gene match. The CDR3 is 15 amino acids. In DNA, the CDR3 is TGTGCCAGTCGGACTAGCGGGGGGACAACAGATACGCAGTATTTT. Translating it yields CASRTSGGTTDTQYF.

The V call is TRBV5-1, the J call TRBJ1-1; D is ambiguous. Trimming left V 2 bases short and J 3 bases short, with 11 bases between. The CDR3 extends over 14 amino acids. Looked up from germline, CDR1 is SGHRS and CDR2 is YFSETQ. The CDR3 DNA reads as TGCGCCAGCAGCTTTTTTGCAGGTGACACTGAAGCTTTCTTT. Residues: CASSFFAGDTEAFF.

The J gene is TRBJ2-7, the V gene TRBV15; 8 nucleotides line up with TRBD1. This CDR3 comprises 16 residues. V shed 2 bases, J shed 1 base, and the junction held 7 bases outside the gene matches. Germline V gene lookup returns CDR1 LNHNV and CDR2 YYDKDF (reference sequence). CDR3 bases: TGTGCCACCAGCAGAACCGGGACAGGTCCATCCTACGAGCAGTACTTC. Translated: CATSRTGTGPSYEQYF. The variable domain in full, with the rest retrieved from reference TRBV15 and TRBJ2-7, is DAMVIQNPRYQVTQFGKPVTLSCSQTLNHNVMYWYQQKSSQAPKLLFHYYDKDFNNEADTPDNFQSRRPNTSFCFLDIRSPGLGDTAMYLCATSRTGTGPSYEQYFGPGTRLTVT.